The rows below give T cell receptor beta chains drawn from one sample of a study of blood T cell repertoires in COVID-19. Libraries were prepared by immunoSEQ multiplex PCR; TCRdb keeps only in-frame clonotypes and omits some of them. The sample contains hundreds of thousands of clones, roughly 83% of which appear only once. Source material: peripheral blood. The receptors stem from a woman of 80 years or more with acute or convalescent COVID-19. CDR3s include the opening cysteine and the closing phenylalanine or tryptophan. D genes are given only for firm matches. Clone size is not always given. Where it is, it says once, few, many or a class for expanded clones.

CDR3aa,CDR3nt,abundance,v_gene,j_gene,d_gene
CASSPSQGRPNEKLFF,TGTGCCAGCTCACCATCGCAGGGGCGGCCAAATGAAAAACTGTTTTTT,NA,TRBV18,TRBJ1-4,NA
CASSLEGAGGINEQFF,TGTGCCAGCAGCTTAGAGGGAGCGGGGGGGATTAATGAGCAGTTCTTC,NA,TRBV11-3,TRBJ2-1,TRBD2
CAISAGREGNQPQHF,TGTGCCATCAGCGCCGGGAGGGAGGGAAATCAGCCCCAGCATTTT,NA,TRBV10-3,TRBJ1-5,NA
CAISGGPNTGELFF,TGTGCCATCAGTGGCGGTCCAAACACCGGGGAGCTGTTTTTT,NA,TRBV10-3,TRBJ2-2,NA
CASSRLALPDTQYF,TGTGCCAGCAGCAGGCTAGCACTTCCAGATACGCAGTATTTT,NA,TRBV7-3,TRBJ2-3,NA
CASSPQRWTGGITGELFF,TGTGCCAGCAGCCCACAGAGATGGACAGGGGGCATCACCGGGGAGCTGTTTTTT,NA,TRBV13,TRBJ2-2,TRBD1
CASSYSIIGSPTEAFF,TGTGCCAGCAGTTACTCGATTATAGGGAGCCCCACTGAAGCTTTCTTT,NA,TRBV6-5,TRBJ1-1,NA
CASSQVGGDLALDEQYF,TGTGCCAGCAGCCAAGTTGGCGGGGATTTGGCCCTCGACGAGCAGTACTTC,NA,TRBV3-1/TRBV3-2,TRBJ2-7,NA
CASSRQGVYEQYF,TGTGCCAGCAGTCGACAGGGAGTATACGAGCAGTACTTC,NA,TRBV6-5,TRBJ2-7,TRBD1
CASSSGQGAYNEQFF,TGTGCCAGTAGTTCCGGACAGGGAGCCTACAATGAGCAGTTCTTC,NA,TRBV19,TRBJ2-1,TRBD1
CAWSRPGQRTPPYGYTF,TGTGCCTGGAGTAGGCCGGGACAGAGGACCCCCCCCTATGGCTACACCTTC,NA,TRBV30,TRBJ1-2,TRBD1
CASSKGSGRSNEKLFF,TGTGCCAGCAGCAAAGGATCCGGGAGGAGTAATGAAAAACTGTTTTTT,NA,TRBV21-1,TRBJ1-4,NA
CASSATGNEQFF,TGTGCCAGCAGCGCAACAGGGAATGAGCAGTTCTTC,NA,TRBV7-3,TRBJ2-1,NA
CASSRGGPYEQYF,TGCGCCAGCAGCAGGGGAGGCCCCTACGAGCAGTACTTC,few,TRBV5-1,TRBJ2-7,NA
CASRGGDRGQETQYF,TGTGCCAGTAGAGGTGGGGACAGAGGCCAAGAGACCCAGTACTTC,few,TRBV19,TRBJ2-5,TRBD1
CSASRGGIGNTIYF,TGCAGTGCTAGTCGAGGGGGTATCGGAAACACCATATATTTT,NA,TRBV20-1,TRBJ1-3,NA
CASSDGTGTGQPQHF,TGTGCCAGCAGTGATGGGACAGGGACGGGACAGCCCCAGCATTTT,once,TRBV6-1,TRBJ1-5,TRBD1
CASSLDWGQGYEQYF,TGCGCCAGCAGCTTGGATTGGGGACAGGGCTACGAGCAGTACTTC,NA,TRBV5-1,TRBJ2-7,TRBD1
CASSADRGGKLFF,TGTGCCAGTAGTGCCGACAGGGGGGGAAAACTGTTTTTT,NA,TRBV19,TRBJ1-4,TRBD1
CASSNTDRGTYNEQFF,TGTGCCAGCAGCAATACCGACAGGGGTACCTACAATGAGCAGTTCTTC,NA,TRBV11-3,TRBJ2-1,TRBD1
CASSLIAGGGYTF,TGTGCCAGCAGCTTAATTGCGGGGGGTGGCTACACCTTC,NA,TRBV7-3,TRBJ1-2,NA
CASSLVLAAEPKWFF,TGTGCCAGCAGCTTAGTGTTGGCGGCCGAGCCCAAATGGTTCTTC,NA,TRBV7-2,TRBJ2-1,NA
CASRATSGGAGRTDTQYF,TGCGCCAGCAGAGCTACTAGCGGGGGGGCTGGGAGGACAGATACGCAGTATTTT,NA,TRBV5-1,TRBJ2-3,TRBD2
CASSPESGGYGGYTF,TGTGCCAGCAGCCCGGAGTCAGGGGGGTATGGTGGCTACACCTTC,NA,TRBV9,TRBJ1-2,TRBD1